This TCR beta chain was obtained from a study of cytomegalovirus exposure and HLA in healthy donors. Whole-study findings and limits: A later analysis found common viral pathogens apparently linked to several of the most significant clusters. Sequencing depth roughly uniform across donors was assumed in presence/absence analyses. Because they were indistinguishable, some V segments, including TRBV6-2 and TRBV6-3, were excluded.

Donors sampled were nominally healthy, though unrecorded immune exposures were likely. This clone was recorded a few times. Antigen: not known. From germline, CDR1 is SEHNR and CDR2 FQNEAQ (reference sequence). V trimming: 4 bases; J trimming: 2 bases; junction bases outside the gene matches: 2. The CDR3 has 15 amino acids. 13 Jbeta primers and 60 Vbeta primers were used for the PCR. Method: immunoSEQ multiplex PCR; TCRdb's copy keeps in-frame clones and lacks some. This sample has about 89,000 clones, with 85% found just once. The origin of this receptor is a man aged 40-50 years in good health and CMV-seropositive. Material for sequencing was PBMCs. The chain uses TRBV7-9 and TRBJ2-7, with 13 positions matching TRBD2. The CDR3 nucleotides are TGTGCCAGCAGCTGGGGACTAGCGGGAACCTACGAGCAGTACTTC. Protein: CASSWGLAGTYEQYF.